The TCR beta chain described here comes from a study of regulatory T cells in long-lasting Graves disease. About the research overall: Graves' patients, newly diagnosed, had taken antithyroid drugs under 3 months. Overall study results and limits: In persistent patients, shared public clonotypes (around 2,600) outnumbered those in new patients (around 1,000).

Worth noting for this clonotype: Its antigen is not identified.

The CDR3 has 13 residues. The junction had 7 bases not matched to a gene; V was cut back by 7 bases and J by 5 bases. Germline CDR1 reads SNHLY; CDR2 reads FYNNEI. HTBI primers from iRepertoire and Arm-PCR of CDR3 regions yielded the TCR beta libraries. One entry per CDR3 protein, called by TCRdb with MiXCR from the multiplex PCR reads. The data show around 250,000 distinct CDR3 sequences, 20% to 25% seen once. Specified time point: newly diagnosed GD, antithyroid drugs for less than 3 months. TCR sequences were obtained from RNA taken from PBMCs. The sequencing used peripheral blood mononuclear cells (PBMCs), collected at new diagnosis, from a patient treated with antithyroid drugs. This TCR was sampled from a female donor with Graves disease. The rearrangement uses TRBV2 and TRBJ1-1; 7 positions agree with TRBD1. Here the CDR3 reads CASTGTVGTEAFF. The CDR3 DNA is TGTGCCAGCACTGGGACAGTGGGGACTGAAGCTTTCTTT.